The next 9 T cell receptor beta chains were all read from a single sample in a study of cytomegalovirus exposure and HLA in healthy donors. 13 Jbeta primers and 60 Vbeta primers were used for the PCR. Clones were sequenced by immunoSEQ multiplex PCR, and TCRdb holds only the in-frame ones, with some missing. This table has 150,000 to 200,000 clones, about 80% appearing once. The sample consisted of PBMCs. These receptor sequences come from a man aged 35 to 55 in good health and CMV-seropositive.

Note on this clone: The sample contains more than one DNA sequence encoding this CDR3. The genes are TRBV5-1 and TRBJ2-1, with 11 nucleotides matching TRBD2. CDR1 is SGHRS and CDR2 is YFSETQ in the germline V gene. The CDR3 loop spans 15 amino acids. With 4 bases clipped from V and 4 bases from J, the junction kept 4 bases outside the gene matches. The chain's CDR3 is CASSPGTSGYNEQFF. CDR3 DNA: TGCGCCAGCAGCCCCGGGACTAGCGGTTACAATGAGCAGTTCTTC.

V and J are TRBV19 and TRBJ2-1; 7 nucleotides agree with TRBD2. Germline lookup yields CDR1 LNHDA and CDR2 SQIVND (reference sequence). J gave up 4 bases and V 5 bases, and 8 bases lay outside the gene matches. This CDR3 comprises 15 residues. The CDR3 spells CASSVGGSLYNEQFF. The CDR3 DNA follows: TGTGCCAGTAGTGTTGGCGGGAGTCTGTACAATGAGCAGTTCTTC. The full variable domain, its missing parts supplied by reference TRBV19 and TRBJ2-1, is DGGITQSPKYLFRKEGQNVTLSCEQNLNHDAMYWYRQDPGQGLRLIYYSQIVNDFQKGDIAEGYSVSREKKESFPLTVTSAQKNPTAFYLCASSVGGSLYNEQFFGPGTRLTVL.

The chain couples TRBV2 to TRBJ2-2; 9 nucleotides agree with TRBD2. The ends lost 5 bases at V and 5 bases at J; junction bases unmatched: 6. The V gene's germline CDR1 is SNHLY and CDR2 FYNNEI. The CDR3 runs 15 residues. For the CDR3, the DNA is TGTGCCAGCAGTCCGGGACTAGCTCGGACCGGGGAGCTGTTTTTT. Translation gives CASSPGLARTGELFF.

CDR3 bases: TGTGCCAGCAGCCCGGAACCCGCGGTCTCACTAACGACTTACCTGTGGGGCACAGATACGCAGTATTTT. Translated: CASSPEPAVSLTTYLWGTDTQYF. This rearrangement joins TRBV14 to TRBJ2-3; D call uncertain. V shed 4 bases and J shed 1 base, with 36 bases lying between them. The V gene's germline CDR1 is SGHDN and CDR2 FVKESK. The CDR3 has 23 amino acids.

The chain couples TRBV4-3 to TRBJ2-4; 8 bases match TRBD2. Trimming cost V 0 bases and J 8 bases; bases outside gene matches: 6. Germline values: CDR1 LGHNA, CDR2 YSLEER. The CDR3 extends over 15 amino acids. This CDR3 reads CASSQENGGAYIQYF. The CDR3 DNA is TGCGCCAGCAGCCAAGAGAACGGGGGGGCATACATTCAGTACTTC.

The chain has TRBV7-9 and TRBJ2-2, with TRBD1 matching 10 bases. CDR1 is SEHNR, CDR2 FQNEAQ, per germline (reference sequence). The CDR3 has 16 residues. With 5 bases clipped from V and 2 bases from J, the junction kept 5 bases outside the gene matches. CDR3 loop: CASSPDRGGNTGELFF. In nucleotides, the CDR3 is TGTGCCAGCAGCCCGGACAGGGGGGGAAACACCGGGGAGCTGTTTTTT.

This clone has only a few counts. The chain uses TRBV28 and TRBJ1-1; D not resolved. Germline V gene data show CDR1 as MDHEN and CDR2 as SYDVKM. V shed 0 bases and J shed 1 base, with 6 bases lying between them. This CDR3 contains 14 residues. CDR3 DNA sequence: TGTGCCAGCAGTTTATGGGGCAAGAACACTGAAGCTTTCTTT. This gives the protein CASSLWGKNTEAFF.

This sequence joins TRBV29-1 and TRBJ1-5; 11 bases line up with TRBD1. CDR3 length: 13 amino acids. CDR1 is SQVTM, CDR2 ANQGSEA, per germline. V was pared by 6 bases and J by 6 bases, with 4 bases of the junction left unmatched. In nucleotides, the CDR3 is TGCAGCGTGGGACAGGGGGTCGGTCAGCCCCAGCATTTT. Its translation is CSVGQGVGQPQHF.

This chain joins TRBV19 and TRBJ2-3; TRBD2 is a possible D gene (6 bases). With 4 bases removed from V and 1 base from J, the gap between germline ends came to 15 bases. The germline V gene encodes CDR1 LNHDA and CDR2 SQIVND (reference sequence). The CDR3 is made up of 16 amino acids. DNA of the CDR3: TGTGCCAGTAGTAGGGTGGGAGGCGCCGGCACAGATACGCAGTATTTT. Its protein product is CASSRVGGAGTDTQYF.